The entry below gives a single TCR beta chain sequence along with its context. All glioblastoma patients lacked an isocitrate dehydrogenase mutation. Assay: immunoSEQ multiplex PCR; the TCRdb copy retains only in-frame clones and omits some. This table has tens of thousands of clones, 85% to 95% appearing once. The data belong to a study of glioma-infiltrating T cells after dendritic cell vaccination. For the study at large: Autologous tumor lysate-pulsed dendritic cell vaccination was given between about 2003 and 2013.

This CDR3 spans 15 amino acids. The trim removed 3 bases at V and 8 bases at J, leaving 11 bases unmatched. Germline V CDR1 and CDR2: SGHRS, YFSETQ. This sample comprised blood, obtained before dendritic cell vaccination. This clonotype was sampled from a human donor with glioblastoma. The V and J genes are TRBV5-1 and TRBJ2-3; TRBD1 matches at 8 bases. The CDR3 nucleotides are TGCGCCAGCAGCTCCGGACAGGGAGATCAAGCTACGCAGTATTTT. Its protein product is CASSSGQGDQATQYF.